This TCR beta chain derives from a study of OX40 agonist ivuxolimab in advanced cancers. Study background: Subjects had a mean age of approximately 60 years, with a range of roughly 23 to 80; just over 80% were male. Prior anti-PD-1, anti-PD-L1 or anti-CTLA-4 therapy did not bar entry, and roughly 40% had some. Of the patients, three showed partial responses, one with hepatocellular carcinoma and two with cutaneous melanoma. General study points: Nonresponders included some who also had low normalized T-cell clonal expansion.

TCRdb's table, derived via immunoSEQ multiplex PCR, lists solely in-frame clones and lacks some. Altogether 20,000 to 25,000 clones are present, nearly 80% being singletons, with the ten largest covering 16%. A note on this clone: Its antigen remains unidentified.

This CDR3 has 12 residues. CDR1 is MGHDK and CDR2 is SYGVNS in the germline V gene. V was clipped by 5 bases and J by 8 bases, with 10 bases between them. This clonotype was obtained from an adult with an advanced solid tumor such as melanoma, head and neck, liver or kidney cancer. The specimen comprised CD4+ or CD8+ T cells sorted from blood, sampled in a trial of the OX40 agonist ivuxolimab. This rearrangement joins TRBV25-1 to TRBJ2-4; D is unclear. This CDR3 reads CASSSATDIQYF. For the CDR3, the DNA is TGTGCCAGCAGTAGCGCCACAGACATTCAGTACTTC.